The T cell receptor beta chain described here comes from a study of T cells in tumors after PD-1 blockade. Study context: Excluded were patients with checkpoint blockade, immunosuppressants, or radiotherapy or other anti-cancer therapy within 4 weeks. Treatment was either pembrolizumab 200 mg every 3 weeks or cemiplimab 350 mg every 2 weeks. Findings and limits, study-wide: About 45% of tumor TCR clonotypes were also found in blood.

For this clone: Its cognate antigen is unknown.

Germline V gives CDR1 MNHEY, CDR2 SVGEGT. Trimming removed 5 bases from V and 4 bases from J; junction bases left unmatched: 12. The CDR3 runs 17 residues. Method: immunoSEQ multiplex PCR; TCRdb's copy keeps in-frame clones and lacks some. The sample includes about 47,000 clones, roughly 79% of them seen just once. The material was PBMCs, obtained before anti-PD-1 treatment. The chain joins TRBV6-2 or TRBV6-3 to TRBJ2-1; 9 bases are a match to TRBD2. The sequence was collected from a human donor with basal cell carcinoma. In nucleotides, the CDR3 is TGTGCCAGCAGTACCATACCTAGCGGGGCCCCTTACAATGAGCAGTTCTTC. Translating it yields CASSTIPSGAPYNEQFF.